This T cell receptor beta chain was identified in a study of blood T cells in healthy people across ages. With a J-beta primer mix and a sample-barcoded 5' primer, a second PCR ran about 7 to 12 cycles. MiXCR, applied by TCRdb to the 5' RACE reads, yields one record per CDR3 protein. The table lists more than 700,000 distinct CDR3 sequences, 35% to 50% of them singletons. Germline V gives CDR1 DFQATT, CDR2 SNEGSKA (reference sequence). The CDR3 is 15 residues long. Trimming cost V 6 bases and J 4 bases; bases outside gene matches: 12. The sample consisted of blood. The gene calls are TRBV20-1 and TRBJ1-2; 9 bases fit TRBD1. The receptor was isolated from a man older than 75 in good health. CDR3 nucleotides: TGCAGTGCCCGGGACAGGGCAAAAGGGGGCTATGGCTACACCTTC. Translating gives CSARDRAKGGYGYTF.